The present T cell receptor beta chain was sequenced within a study of T cell responses to AZD1222 COVID-19 vaccine. Study-level results: The donor group comprised mostly white British people and more females; the analysis possibly underestimated clonal diversity. Reportedly, close to half of spike-specific TCRs are directed against unmutated variant regions. The number of AZD1222 recipients seropositive at baseline was only five to seven.

Repertoires were generated with immunoSEQ multiplex PCR, while TCRdb's copy carries only in-frame clones and drops some. The top ten hold roughly 7.5% of the sample, which has around 140,000 clones, about 90% seen once. The CDR3 is 14 residues long. V lost 5 bases and J lost 5; bases outside the gene matches: 5. Germline V CDR1 and CDR2: MNHEY, SVGAGI. Of note for this clone: The antigen is unknown.

The rearrangement uses TRBV6-5 and TRBJ1-4; 7 bases fit TRBD1. The receptor was derived from an adult who received the MenACWY meningococcal vaccine as a control. Here the sequenced sample was peripheral blood, taken 28 days after the second dose of the MenACWY control vaccine. The CDR3 protein is CASSPGTVNEKLFF. The CDR3, as DNA: TGTGCCAGCAGTCCCGGGACAGTCAATGAAAAACTGTTTTTT.